This TCR beta chain derives from a study of cytomegalovirus exposure and HLA in healthy donors. The V segment lost 4 bases and the J segment 10 bases; nucleotides outside the gene matches: 9. Germline V lookup: CDR1 SGDLS, CDR2 YYNGEE. The CDR3 runs 14 residues. PCR involved 60 Vbeta and 13 Jbeta primers. Data came from immunoSEQ multiplex PCR; TCRdb stores just in-frame clones and leaves some out. The data contain 200,000 or so clones, about 78% of them seen just once; the ten biggest clones take up nearly 3%. Specimen: PBMCs. This receptor was obtained from a woman in her thirties in good health and CMV-seronegative. The V call is TRBV9, the J call TRBJ2-1; 9 bases are shared with TRBD2. The CDR3 spells CASSLRTSESEQFF. In DNA, the CDR3 is TGTGCCAGCAGCCTCAGGACTAGCGAATCAGAGCAGTTCTTC. The entire variable domain, with the rest obtained from reference TRBV9 and TRBJ2-1, is as follows: DSGVTQTPKHLITATGQRVTLRCSPRSGDLSVYWYQQSLDQGLQFLIQYYNGEERAKGNILERFSAQQFPDLHSELNLSSLELGDSALYFCASSLRTSESEQFFGPGTRLTVL.